This T cell receptor (beta chain) stems from a study of T cell responses to AZD1222 COVID-19 vaccine. Whole-study findings and limits: With dominance at 160-218 and 743-854, vaccine-associated CD4 TCRs spanned spike. Nearly half of spike-specific TCRs reportedly target variant regions that are unmutated in the B.1.351 and B.1.1.7 variants. The donors showed a predominance of white British ancestry and of females, with possible underestimation of clonal diversity. Sampled repertoires all dated from after the peak T cell response.

Sequencing used immunoSEQ multiplex PCR; TCRdb keeps in-frame clones, though not all of them. The sample lists 80,000 to 95,000 clones; 88% were seen once. About this clone: As yet, its antigen is unknown.

The trim removed 3 bases at V and 5 bases at J, leaving 4 bases unmatched. This CDR3 contains 13 residues. Germline CDR1 reads LGHNA; CDR2 reads YSLEER. The J gene is TRBJ2-7, the V gene TRBV4-3; TRBD2 aligns across 7 bases. This TCR was recovered from an adult in good health. The source material was peripheral blood, sampled on day 0 of MenACWY control vaccination. The CDR3 reads CASSQKRDDEQYF. DNA for the CDR3: TGCGCCAGCAGCCAGAAGCGGGACGACGAGCAGTACTTC.